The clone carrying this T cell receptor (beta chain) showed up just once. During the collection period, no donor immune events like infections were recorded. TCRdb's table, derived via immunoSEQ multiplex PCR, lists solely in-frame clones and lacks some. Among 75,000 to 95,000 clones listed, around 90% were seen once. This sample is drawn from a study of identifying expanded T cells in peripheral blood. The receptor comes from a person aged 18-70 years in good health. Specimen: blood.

The chain's CDR3 is CASSLMGHSNQPQHF. CDR3 bases: TGCGCCAGCAGCTTGATGGGTCATAGCAATCAGCCCCAGCATTTT. The genes are TRBV5-1 and TRBJ1-5; D remains unclear. CDR1 and CDR2 (germline): SGHRS, YFSETQ. V lost 1 base to trimming and J lost 0 bases, with 8 bases between them. This CDR3 is 15 amino acids long. The variable domain in full, completed from reference TRBV5-1 and TRBJ1-5, reads KAGVTQTPRYLIKTRGQQVTLSCSPISGHRSVSWYQQTPGQGLQFLFEYFSETQRNKGNFPGRFSGRQFSNSRSEMNVSTLELGDSALYLCASSLMGHSNQPQHFGDGTRLSIL.